These T cell receptor beta chains were read from a single sample in a study of Graves' ophthalmopathy and Graves' hyperthyroidism. Using its own MiXCR run on the multiplex PCR reads, TCRdb lists one record per CDR3 protein. The sample yields about 220,000 distinct CDR3 sequences, roughly 21% seen once. Material: peripheral blood. Source of these receptors: a woman aged 45-60 years with Graves' ophthalmopathy. Each CDR3 is given with its conserved first and last residue. The D gene is left open where the match is weak. The listing skips clone size in some rows; elsewhere it reads once, few, many or a size class.

>TRBJ1-1|.|TRBV28|many
TGTGCCACCAAGCGTCGGGGGAACACTGAAGCTTTCTTT
CATKRRGNTEAFF
>TRBJ2-5|.|TRBV6-1|.
TGTGCCAGAAGCCCCACAGGGTACGAGACCCAGTACTTC
CARSPTGYETQYF
>TRBJ2-3|TRBD1|TRBV6-4|many
TGTGCCAGCAGAGCCCTGGGACAGGGTAGGGGAGATACGCAGTATTTT
CASRALGQGRGDTQYF
>TRBJ1-2|TRBD1|TRBV6-5|many
TGTGCCAGCAGCCAGGGACAGGGCTGGGGCTATGGCTACACCTTC
CASSQGQGWGYGYTF
>TRBJ1-1|.|TRBV6-5|once
TGTGCCAGCAGTTACTCGAGAGGCGCAGGGACGAGGACTGAAGCTTTCTTT
CASSYSRGAGTRTEAFF
>TRBJ2-7|.|TRBV30|.
TGTGCCTGGAGTTCCCGAACCTCCTACGACGAGCAGTACTTC
CAWSSRTSYDEQYF
>TRBJ1-1|.|TRBV10-3|many
TGTGCCATCAGTGGCGTTAAGAACACTGAAGCTTTCTTT
CAISGVKNTEAFF
>TRBJ2-7|.|TRBV6-1|many
TGTGCCAGCAGTGAACAATCCCGAGGCAGCCGAAACGAGCAGTACTTC
CASSEQSRGSRNEQYF
>TRBJ1-3|.|TRBV6-1|many
TGTGCCAGCATCCACGGACACTCTGGAAACACCATATATTTT
CASIHGHSGNTIYF
>TRBJ1-5|.|TRBV28|many
TGTGCCAGCAGCCTCACTAATGGCAATCAGCCCCAGCATTTT
CASSLTNGNQPQHF
>TRBJ1-1|.|TRBV19|.
TGTGCCAGTAGTATACGTCAGCAGAACACTGAAGCTTTCTTT
CASSIRQQNTEAFF